This T cell receptor beta chain is from a study of T cells in Graves' hyperthyroidism and ophthalmopathy. Trimming removed 3 bases from V and 0 bases from J, with 12 bases in between. Germline assignment: CDR1 DFQATT and CDR2 SNEGSKA (reference sequence). The CDR3 length is 14 residues. Using RNA transcripts as the source, TCR beta CDR3 regions were amplified. RT-PCR in the first round (using the HTBI primer set) targeted the TCR CDR3. TCRdb reprocessed the multiplex PCR reads via MiXCR and lists one record per CDR3 protein. The sample has approximately 590,000 distinct CDR3 sequences, about half seen once.

V and J are TRBV20-1 and TRBJ2-7, with D perhaps being TRBD1 or TRBD2 (5 bases each). The receptor was derived from a woman younger than 30 with Graves' hyperthyroidism. The sequencing sample was made of peripheral blood or thyroid tissue (not recorded which). The CDR3 spells CSASRDASSYEQYF. CDR3 in DNA: TGCAGTGCTAGCCGGGACGCGAGCTCCTACGAGCAGTACTTC.